This T cell receptor beta chain was sequenced during a study of CD4 and CD8 cells across lung adenocarcinoma regions. MiXCR, applied by TCRdb to the PCR reads, yields one record per CDR3 protein. Of fewer than 20,000 distinct CDR3 sequences listed, roughly 51% are singletons. Only a few counts were recorded for this clonotype. At one boundary the junction diverges from the germline segment, which might be a read error. Samples came from patients with localized non-small cell lung adenocarcinoma. Germline V CDR1 and CDR2: MNHEY, SMNVEV (reference sequence). CDR3 size: 16 residues. The sample taken for sequencing was CD8+ T cells from the center of a lung tumor. J is TRBJ2-3 and V is TRBV27; D may be TRBD2 (7 bases). The clonotype originates from a female donor with lung adenocarcinoma. The CD4 and CD8 labels of this study may be unreliable. CDR3 nucleotides: TGTGCCAGCACGGGTTGGGGGGGCCCTGACAAAGAGACGCAGTACTTT. Translating it yields CASTGWGGPDKETQYF.